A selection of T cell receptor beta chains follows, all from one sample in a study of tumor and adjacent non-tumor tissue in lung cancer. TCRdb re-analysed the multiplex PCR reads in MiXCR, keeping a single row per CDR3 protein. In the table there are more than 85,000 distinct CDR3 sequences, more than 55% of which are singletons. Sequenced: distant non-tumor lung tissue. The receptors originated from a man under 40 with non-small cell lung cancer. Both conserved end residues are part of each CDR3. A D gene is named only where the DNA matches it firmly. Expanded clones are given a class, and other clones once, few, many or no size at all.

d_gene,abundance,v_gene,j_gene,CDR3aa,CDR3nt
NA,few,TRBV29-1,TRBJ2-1,CNVEGLSGAWQFF,TGCAACGTTGAAGGACTATCGGGAGCGTGGCAGTTCTTC
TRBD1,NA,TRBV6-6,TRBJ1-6,CASRRDRGSPLHF,TGTGCCAGCAGGCGGGACAGGGGCTCACCCCTCCACTTT
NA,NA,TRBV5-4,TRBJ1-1,CANNSAWNTEAFF,TGTGCCAACAACTCCGCATGGAACACTGAAGCTTTCTTT
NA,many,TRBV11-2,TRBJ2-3,CACTLGGGHTDTQYF,TGTGCCTGCACCCTGGGGGGGGGCCACACAGATACGCAGTATTTT
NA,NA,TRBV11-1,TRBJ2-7,CAISWTGTGPYEQYF,TGTGCCATCAGCTGGACCGGGACGGGGCCCTACGAGCAGTACTTC
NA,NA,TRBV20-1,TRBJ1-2,CSARGPGHDGYTF,TGCAGTGCTAGAGGTCCCGGACATGATGGCTACACCTTC
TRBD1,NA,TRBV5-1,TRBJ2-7,CASRRGQGAYEQYF,TGCGCCAGCAGACGGGGACAGGGTGCCTACGAGCAATACTTC
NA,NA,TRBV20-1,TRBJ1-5,CSVASRHSSNRPQHF,TGCAGTGTCGCCTCGAGACACTCCAGCAATCGGCCCCAGCATTTT
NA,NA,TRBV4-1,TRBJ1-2,CASSQDEYLANYGYTF,TGCGCCAGCAGCCAAGATGAGTATCTGGCTAACTATGGCTACACCTTC
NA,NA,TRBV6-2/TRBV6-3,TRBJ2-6,CASSSRGSGANVLTF,TGTGCCAGTAGTTCTAGGGGATCCGGGGCCAACGTCCTGACTTTC
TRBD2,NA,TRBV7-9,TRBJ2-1,CASSSGTSGYRDEQFF,TGTGCCAGCAGCTCCGGGACTAGCGGTTATCGTGATGAGCAGTTCTTC
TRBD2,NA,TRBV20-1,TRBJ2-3,CNAVGGLVLNTQYF,TGCAATGCGGTAGGCGGACTAGTCCTAAATACGCAGTATTTT
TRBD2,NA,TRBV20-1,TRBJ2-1,CSASLGTSGGGEDQLF,TGCAGTGCTAGTTTGGGGACTAGCGGGGGGGGGGAGGACCAGTTATTC
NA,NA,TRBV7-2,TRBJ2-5,CASSPYYKETQYF,TGTGCCAGCAGCCCGTACTACAAAGAGACCCAGTACTTC
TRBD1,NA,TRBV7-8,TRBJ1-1,CGSSKDRGRGTEAFF,TGTGGCAGCAGCAAAGACAGGGGTCGCGGCACTGAAGCTTTCTTC
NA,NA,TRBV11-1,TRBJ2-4,CASTYTGRATKNIHYF,TGTGCCAGCACCTACACAGGCAGGGCGACCAAAAACATTCACTACTTC
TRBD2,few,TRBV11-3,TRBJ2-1,CASSSGLAGGPYNEQFF,TGTGCCAGCAGCTCGGGACTAGCGGGAGGGCCCTACAATGAGCAGTTCTTC
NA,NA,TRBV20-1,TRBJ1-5,CSVRDSGTPDQHF,TGCAGTGTTAGAGATTCTGGGACTCCAGATCAGCATTTT
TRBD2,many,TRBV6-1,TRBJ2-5,CASSDWTSGGETQYF,TGTGCCAGCAGTGATTGGACTAGCGGGGGTGAGACCCAGTACTTC
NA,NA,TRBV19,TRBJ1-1,CASSVTLAGTYTEAFF,TGTGCCAGTAGTGTCACGTTGGCAGGAACCTACACTGAAGCTTTCTTT
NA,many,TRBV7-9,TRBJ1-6,CASSLELGWRTNNSPLHF,TGTGCCAGCAGCTTAGAATTGGGATGGCGGACCAATAATTCACCCCTCCACTTT
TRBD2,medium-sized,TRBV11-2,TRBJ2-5,CASDTSGQETQYF,TGTGCCAGCGATACTAGCGGTCAAGAGACCCAGTACTTC
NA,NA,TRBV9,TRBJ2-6,CASSATLRANVLTF,TGTGCCAGCAGCGCTACACTGAGGGCCAACGTCCTGACTTTC
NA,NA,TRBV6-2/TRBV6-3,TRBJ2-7,CVSSYSVGQYF,TGTGTCAGCAGTTACTCGGTGGGGCAGTACTTC
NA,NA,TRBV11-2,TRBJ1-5,CASSFNGVNQPQHF,TGTGCCAGCAGCTTTAACGGGGTCAATCAGCCCCAGCATTTT
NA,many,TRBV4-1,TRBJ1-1,CASSQNRVLNTEAFF,TGCGCCAGCAGCCAGAACAGGGTATTGAACACTGAAGCTTTCTTT
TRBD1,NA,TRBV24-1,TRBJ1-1,CATSDSRTGPTEAFF,TGTGCCACCAGTGATTCCCGGACAGGGCCTACTGAAGCTTTCTTT
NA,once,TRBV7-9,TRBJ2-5,CASSPGSSKETQYF,TGTGCCAGCAGCCCCGGGAGTAGTAAAGAGACCCAGTACTTC
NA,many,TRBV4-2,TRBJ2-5,CASSQVWGTSETQYF,TGTGCCAGCAGCCAAGTTTGGGGGACGTCGGAGACCCAGTACTTC
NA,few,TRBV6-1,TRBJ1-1,CASSEAWGLNTEAFF,TGTGCCAGCAGTGAAGCTTGGGGTTTGAACACTGAAGCTTTCTTT
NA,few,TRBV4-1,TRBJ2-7,CASSLDSGMLGEQYF,TGCGCCAGCAGCCTGGATAGCGGCATGTTAGGCGAGCAGTACTTC
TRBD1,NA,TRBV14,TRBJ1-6,CASNQDRPPGQSAYNSLLHF,TGTGCCAGCAACCAAGATCGGCCCCCGGGACAGAGTGCCTATAATTCACTCCTCCACTTT
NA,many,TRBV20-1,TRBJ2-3,CSANGLGGPTDTQYF,TGCAGTGCTAATGGGTTGGGCGGGCCCACAGATACGCAGTATTTT
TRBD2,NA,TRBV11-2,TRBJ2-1,CASSFLLAGVSFNELFF,TGTGCCAGCAGCTTTTTGCTAGCGGGGGTTTCCTTCAATGAGCTGTTCTTC
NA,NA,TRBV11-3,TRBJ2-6,CASSHSRSGTNVQTF,TGTGCCAGCAGCCACAGCCGCTCTGGGACCAACGTCCAGACTTTC
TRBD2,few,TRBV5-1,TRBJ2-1,CASSLTGTRSEQFF,TGCGCCAGCAGCCTCACCGGGACTAGGAGTGAGCAGTTCTTC
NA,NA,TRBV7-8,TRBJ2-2,CASSPQVRVAPEELFF,TGTGCCAGTAGCCCCCAGGTTCGCGTTGCACCGGAGGAGCTGTTTTTT
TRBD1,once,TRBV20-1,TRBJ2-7,CSASAPGQIYEEYF,TGCAGTGCTAGCGCACCGGGACAGATCTACGAGGAGTACTTC
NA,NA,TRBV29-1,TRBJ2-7,CSAMCGTHDEQYF,TGTAGCGCTATGTGCGGGACTCACGACGAGCAGTACTTC
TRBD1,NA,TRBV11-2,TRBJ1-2,CASSRGQNYDYAF,TGTGCCAGCAGCAGGGGACAGAACTATGACTACGCCTTC
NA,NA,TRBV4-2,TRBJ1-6,CAGSQGQENSPLHF,TGTGCCGGCAGCCAGGGACAAGAAAATTCACCCCTCCACTTT
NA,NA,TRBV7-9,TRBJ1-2,CASSYGSLYGYTF,TGTGCCAGCAGCTACGGCAGCCTCTATGGCTACACCTTC
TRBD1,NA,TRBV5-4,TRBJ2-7,CDGSFRTGGVAYERYF,TGTGACGGTAGCTTTAGGACAGGCGGTGTGGCGTACGAGCGGTACTTC
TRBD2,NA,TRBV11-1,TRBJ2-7,CASSLIGGRAPYEQYF,TGTGCCAGCAGCTTAATAGGCGGGAGGGCCCCTTACGAGCAGTACTTC
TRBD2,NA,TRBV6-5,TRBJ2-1,CASNDTSESEQFF,TGTGCCAGCAATGACACTAGCGAGAGTGAGCAGTTCTTC
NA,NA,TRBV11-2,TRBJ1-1,CASSLGTEMKAFF,TGTGCCAGCAGCTTGGGTACCGAGATGAAAGCTTTCTTT
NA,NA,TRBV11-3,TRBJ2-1,CSRSPTPDNEQFF,TGTTCCAGGAGCCCCACACCTGACAATGAGCAGTTCTTC
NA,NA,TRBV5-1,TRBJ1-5,CASNQGSGNQPQHF,TGCGCCAGCAACCAGGGATCAGGCAATCAGCCCCAACATTTT
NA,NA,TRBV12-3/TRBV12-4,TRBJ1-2,CASSLTRGYGCTF,TGTGCCAGCAGTCTCACAAGGGGCTATGGCTGCACCTTC
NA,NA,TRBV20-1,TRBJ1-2,CSVKDPSRGTYGHTF,TGCAGTGTTAAAGACCCCTCTAGGGGAACCTATGGCCACACCTTC
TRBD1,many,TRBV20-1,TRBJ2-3,CSARSTGGADTQYF,TGCAGTGCTAGATCGACAGGGGGCGCAGATACGCAGTATTTT
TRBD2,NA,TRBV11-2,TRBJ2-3,CASSRLPGLAGGVDTRYF,TGTGCCAGCAGCCGATTACCGGGACTAGCGGGAGGCGTAGATACGCGGTATTTT
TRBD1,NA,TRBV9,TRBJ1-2,CASSESTGGVLYGYTF,TGTGCCAGCAGCGAAAGTACAGGGGGCGTTCTCTATGGTTACACCTTC